This T cell receptor beta chain was retrieved from a study of cytomegalovirus exposure and HLA in healthy donors. Germline values: CDR1 SNHLY, CDR2 FYNNEI. The length of the CDR3 is 13 residues. Trimming took off 6 bases at V and 0 bases at J, with 6 bases between the two ends. Amplification used 60 Vbeta primers and 13 Jbeta primers. The method was immunoSEQ multiplex PCR; TCRdb's version includes in-frame clones alone and lacks a portion of them. In the table there are some 150,000 clones, around 62% of which are singletons. Details on this clone: The sample holds other DNA sequences that translate to the same CDR3.

Sequenced material: PBMCs. The TCR was taken from a middle-aged man in good health and CMV-seronegative. V is TRBV2 and J is TRBJ1-5; D gene ambiguous. The CDR3 nucleotides read TGTGCCAGCAGCGTTTATAGCAATCAGCCCCAGCATTTT. As protein: CASSVYSNQPQHF.